This record concerns one T cell receptor (beta chain) sequence. This clone's antigen is unknown. The record has no base qualities; no much larger clone is one base away. This specimen belongs to a study of post-analysis software for immune sequencing data (dated by TCRdb to the mid-2010s). A note on the overall study: Relapsing-remitting, secondary progressive and progressive-relapsing multiple sclerosis were recorded as disease courses, and subtype annotation was lacking for some patients. Patient repertoires were compared against ten to twelve previously published healthy control repertoires from donors aged about 6 to 26 years. A subset of samples was prepared in parallel using single-end sample barcoding, then pooled and co-amplified after Illumina adapter ligation. The research as a whole found: The multiple sclerosis patient group was slightly younger than the control group. Patients showed significantly higher frequencies than controls for about 5 TRBV segments, among them TRBV5-6, TRBV5-1 and TRBV20-1. Strong co-clustering of samples prepared in the same batch was shown by direct clustering with F measure, prompting a batch-effect correction. Normalized Chao1 diversity was significantly lower in multiple sclerosis patients than controls, suggesting substantial peripheral T-cell clonal expansion.

To demonstrate the VDJtools post-analysis software, the study profiled TCR beta repertoires from the peripheral blood of around 13 young patients with multiple sclerosis. The multiple sclerosis patients were children and adolescents ranging in age from about 6 to 17 years. According to the germline V gene (reference sequence), CDR1 reads LNHDA and CDR2 reads SQIVND. The CDR3 runs 15 residues from the cysteine to the phenylalanine. Here the CDR3 DNA is all that survives: 45 bases in frame from base 1. V lost 4 bases and J lost 4 bases; the stretch between them is 17 bases long. Library prep was done by PCR. Sequencing relied on an Illumina HiSeq 2500. To reduce PCR and sequencing biases, unique molecular identifiers were built into the TCR beta cDNA libraries. Per 1 to 10 million input T cells, 500,000 or so cDNA molecules were obtained, such that each molecule approximated one T cell. The patient libraries were prepared and sequenced using the same protocol as the earlier healthy control dataset. Within a given batch, samples were prepared together, multiplexed and sequenced on the same HiSeq lane. Regarding the original processing steps: Raw barcoded reads were processed with MIGEC, discarding single-read molecular identifier groups before consensus assembly and CDR3 extraction. VDJtools was used for post-analysis of the clonotype tables, with diversity normalized by down-sampling every dataset to the smallest sample size. Repertoire overlap clustering matched CDR3 amino acid but not nucleotide sequences to correct batch-related cross-sample contamination. TCRdb redid the processing of the public reads, applying fastp at Q25 and MiXCR, and retained in-frame beta chains. Identical CDR3 proteins give one entry, which carries the most common genes and DNA. The V and J calls were determined by TCRdb, not by the authors. This sample is represented by more than 500,000 distinct CDR3 sequences; around 31% of them were singletons. The ten largest clones capture about 5.6% of the sample.

The sample consisted of blood. In this chain, TRBV19 is recombined with TRBJ2-7, with no confidently assigned D gene. The clonotype comes from a girl aged 2-17 years with multiple sclerosis. The sequence in DNA is TGTGCCAGTAGTAGGGCTACGGGTTGGCCTTACGAGCAGTACTTC. Translated, it reads CASSRATGWPYEQYF.